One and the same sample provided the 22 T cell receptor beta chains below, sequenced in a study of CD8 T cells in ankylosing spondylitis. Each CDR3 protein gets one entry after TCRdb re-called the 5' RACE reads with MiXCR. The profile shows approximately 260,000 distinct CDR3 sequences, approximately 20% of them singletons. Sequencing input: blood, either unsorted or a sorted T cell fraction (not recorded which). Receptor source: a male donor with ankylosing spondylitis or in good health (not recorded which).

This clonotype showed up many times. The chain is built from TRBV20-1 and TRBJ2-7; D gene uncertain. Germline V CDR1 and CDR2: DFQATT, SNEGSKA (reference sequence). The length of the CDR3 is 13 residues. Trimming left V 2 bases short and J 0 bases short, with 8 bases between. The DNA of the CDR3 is TGCAGTGCTAGACTAACGAGCTCCTACGAGCAGTACTTC. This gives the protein CSARLTSSYEQYF.

This CDR3 reads CSLERDYHGAEQFF. In DNA form, the CDR3 reads TGCAGTCTCGAGAGGGACTACCATGGGGCTGAGCAGTTCTTC. The rearrangement links TRBV20-1 to TRBJ2-1, with 7 bases aligning to TRBD2. Germline assignment: CDR1 DFQATT and CDR2 SNEGSKA (reference sequence). This CDR3 has 14 residues. Germline trimming cut 8 bases from V and 9 bases from J; bases unmatched to any gene: 16.

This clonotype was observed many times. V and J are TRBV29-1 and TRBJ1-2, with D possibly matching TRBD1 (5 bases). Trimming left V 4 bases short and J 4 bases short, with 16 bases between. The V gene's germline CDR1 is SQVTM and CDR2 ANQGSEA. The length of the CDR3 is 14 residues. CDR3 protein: CSVGPDLGGYGYTF. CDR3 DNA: TGCAGCGTTGGCCCGGACTTGGGGGGCTATGGCTACACCTTC.

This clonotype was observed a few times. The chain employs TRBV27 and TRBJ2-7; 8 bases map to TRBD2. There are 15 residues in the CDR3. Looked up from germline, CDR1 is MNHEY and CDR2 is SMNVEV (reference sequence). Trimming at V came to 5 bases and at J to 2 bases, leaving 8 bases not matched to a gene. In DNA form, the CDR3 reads TGTGCCAGCAGTGCACCACAAGCGGGAGCCTACGAGCAGTACTTC. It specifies CASSAPQAGAYEQYF.

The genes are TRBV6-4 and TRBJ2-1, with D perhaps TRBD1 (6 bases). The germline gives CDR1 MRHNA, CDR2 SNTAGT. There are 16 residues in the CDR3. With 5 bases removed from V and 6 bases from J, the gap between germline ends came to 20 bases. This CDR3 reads CASSPTGMYASNEQFF. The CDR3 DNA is TGTGCCAGCAGTCCCACAGGGATGTACGCGAGCAATGAGCAGTTCTTC.

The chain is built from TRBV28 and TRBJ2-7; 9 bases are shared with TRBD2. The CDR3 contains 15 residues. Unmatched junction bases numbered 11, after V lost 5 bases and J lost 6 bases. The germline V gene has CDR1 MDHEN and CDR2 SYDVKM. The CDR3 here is CASSLLAGPFPEQYF. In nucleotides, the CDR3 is TGTGCCAGCAGTCTACTAGCGGGCCCGTTTCCCGAGCAGTACTTC.

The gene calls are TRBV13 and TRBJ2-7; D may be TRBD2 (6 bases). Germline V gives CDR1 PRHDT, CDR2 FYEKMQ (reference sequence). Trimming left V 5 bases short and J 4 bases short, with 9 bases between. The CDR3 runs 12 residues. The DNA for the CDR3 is TGTGCCAGCAGCCGCGCGGGGTACGAGCAGTACTTC. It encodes CASSRAGYEQYF.

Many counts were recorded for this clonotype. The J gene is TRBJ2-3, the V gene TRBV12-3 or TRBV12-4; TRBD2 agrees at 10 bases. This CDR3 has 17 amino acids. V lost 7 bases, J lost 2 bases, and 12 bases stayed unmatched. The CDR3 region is CASTFEAGGSFTDTQYF. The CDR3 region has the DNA TGTGCCAGCACCTTTGAAGCGGGAGGGAGTTTCACAGATACGCAGTATTTT.

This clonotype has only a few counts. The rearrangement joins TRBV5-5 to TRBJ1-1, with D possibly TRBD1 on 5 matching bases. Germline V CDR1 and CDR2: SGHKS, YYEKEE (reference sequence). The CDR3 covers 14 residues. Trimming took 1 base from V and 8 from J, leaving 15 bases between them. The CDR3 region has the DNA TGTGCCAGCAGCTTGACCTCCGGGGGGTACGAAGCTTTCTTT. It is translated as CASSLTSGGYEAFF.

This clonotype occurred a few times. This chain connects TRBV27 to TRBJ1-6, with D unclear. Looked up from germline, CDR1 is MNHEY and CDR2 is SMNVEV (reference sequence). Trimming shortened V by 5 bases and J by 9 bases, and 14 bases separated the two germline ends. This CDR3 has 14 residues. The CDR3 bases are TGTGCCAGCAGTAATGGGGTGGTCGGTTCACCCCTCCACTTT. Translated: CASSNGVVGSPLHF.

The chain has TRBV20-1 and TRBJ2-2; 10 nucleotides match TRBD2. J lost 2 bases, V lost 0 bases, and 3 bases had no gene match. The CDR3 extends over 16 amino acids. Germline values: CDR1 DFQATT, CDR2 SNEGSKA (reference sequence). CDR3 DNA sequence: TGCAGTGCTAGAGATCCTAGCGGGGGTAACACCGGGGAGCTGTTTTTT. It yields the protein CSARDPSGGNTGELFF.

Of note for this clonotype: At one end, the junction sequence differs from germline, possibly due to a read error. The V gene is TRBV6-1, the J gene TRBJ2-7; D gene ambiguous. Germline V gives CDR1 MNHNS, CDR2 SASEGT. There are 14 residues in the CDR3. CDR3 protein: CASSEGRWAYEQCF. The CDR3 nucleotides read TGTGCCAGCAGTGAAGGGAGATGGGCCTACGAGCAGTGCTTC.

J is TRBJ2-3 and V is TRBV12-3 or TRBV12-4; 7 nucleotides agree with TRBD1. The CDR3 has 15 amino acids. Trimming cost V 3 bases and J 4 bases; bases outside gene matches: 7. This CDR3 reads CASSFQLDRADTQYF. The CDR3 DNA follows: TGTGCCAGCAGTTTCCAGTTAGACAGGGCAGATACGCAGTATTTT.

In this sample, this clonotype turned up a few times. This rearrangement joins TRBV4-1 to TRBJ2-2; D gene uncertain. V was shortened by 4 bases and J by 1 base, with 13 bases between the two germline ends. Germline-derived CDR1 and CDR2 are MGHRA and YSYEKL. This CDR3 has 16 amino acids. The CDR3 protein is CASSPLGAGNTGELFF. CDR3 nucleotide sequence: TGCGCCAGCAGCCCCCTCGGCGCAGGGAACACCGGGGAGCTGTTTTTT.

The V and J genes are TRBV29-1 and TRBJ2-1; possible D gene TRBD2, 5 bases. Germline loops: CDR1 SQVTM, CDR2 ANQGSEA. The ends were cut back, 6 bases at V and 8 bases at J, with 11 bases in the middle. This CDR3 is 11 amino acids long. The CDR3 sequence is CSVLQRDEQFF. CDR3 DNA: TGCAGCGTCCTGCAGAGGGATGAGCAGTTCTTC.

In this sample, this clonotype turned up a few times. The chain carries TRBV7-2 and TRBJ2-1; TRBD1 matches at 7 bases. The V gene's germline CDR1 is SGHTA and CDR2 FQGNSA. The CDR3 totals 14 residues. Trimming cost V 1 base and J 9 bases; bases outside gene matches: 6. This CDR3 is CASSLEQGLGEQFF. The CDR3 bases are TGTGCCAGCAGCTTAGAACAGGGGCTGGGTGAGCAGTTCTTC.

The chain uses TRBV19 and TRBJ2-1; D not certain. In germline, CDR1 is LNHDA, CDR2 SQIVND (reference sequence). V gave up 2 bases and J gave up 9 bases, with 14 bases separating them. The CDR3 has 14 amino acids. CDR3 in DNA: TGTGCCAGTAGTATACTGGGTGGTACGACTGAGCAGTTCTTC. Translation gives CASSILGGTTEQFF.

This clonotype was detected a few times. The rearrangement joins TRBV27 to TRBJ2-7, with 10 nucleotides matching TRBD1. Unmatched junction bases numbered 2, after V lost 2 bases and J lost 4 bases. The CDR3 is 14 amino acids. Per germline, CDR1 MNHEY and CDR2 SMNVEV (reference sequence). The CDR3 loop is CASSLPGQGYEQYF. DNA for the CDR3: TGTGCCAGCAGTTTACCGGGACAGGGGTACGAGCAGTACTTC.

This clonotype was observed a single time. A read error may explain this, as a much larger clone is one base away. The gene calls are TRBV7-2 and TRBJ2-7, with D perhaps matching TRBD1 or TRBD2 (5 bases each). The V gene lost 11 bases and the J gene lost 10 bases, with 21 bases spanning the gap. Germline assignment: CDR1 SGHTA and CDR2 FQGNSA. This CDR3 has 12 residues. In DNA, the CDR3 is TGTGCCGGCACCCCGGGACCTTCGTCTCAGTACTTC. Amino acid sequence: CAGTPGPSSQYF.

The CDR3 reads CASSLRSGEKLFF. The DNA of the CDR3 is TGTGCCAGCAGCTTACGATCGGGAGAAAAACTGTTTTTT. The chain couples TRBV11-2 to TRBJ1-4; D gene ambiguous. Germline V CDR1 and CDR2: SGHAT, FQNNGV. This CDR3 region has 13 residues. Between the trimmed V and J ends, which lost 2 bases and 8 bases, there was a span of 9 bases. The complete variable domain, with remaining parts taken from reference TRBV11-2 and TRBJ1-4, reads EAGVAQSPRYKIIEKRQSVAFWCNPISGHATLYWYQQILGQGPKLLIQFQNNGVVDDSQLPKDRFSAERLKGVDSTLKIQPAKLEDSAVYLCASSLRSGEKLFFGSGTQLSVL.

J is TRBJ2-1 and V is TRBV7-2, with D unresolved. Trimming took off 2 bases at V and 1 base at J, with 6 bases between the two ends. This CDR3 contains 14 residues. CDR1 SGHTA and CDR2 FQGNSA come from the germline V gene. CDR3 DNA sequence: TGTGCCAGCAGCTTACTAGAGTCCTACAATGAGCAGTTCTTC. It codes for CASSLLESYNEQFF. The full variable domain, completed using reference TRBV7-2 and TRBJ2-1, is GAGVSQSPSNKVTEKGKDVELRCDPISGHTALYWYRQSLGQGLEFLIYFQGNSAPDKSGLPSDRFSAERTGGSVSTLTIQRTQQEDSAVYLCASSLLESYNEQFFGPGTRLTVL.

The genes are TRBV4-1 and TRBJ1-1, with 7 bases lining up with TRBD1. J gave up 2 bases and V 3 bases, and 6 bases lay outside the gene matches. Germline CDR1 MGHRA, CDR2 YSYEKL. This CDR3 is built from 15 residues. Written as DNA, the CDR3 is TGCGCCAGCAGCCAGACGAGACAGGGTAACACTGAAGCTTTCTTT. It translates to CASSQTRQGNTEAFF.